This T cell receptor (beta chain) was captured by sequencing in a study of blood T cell repertoires in COVID-19. Study-level information: Specimens from acute and convalescent COVID-19 originated in the United States, Italy and Spain. PBMCs, B-cell-depleted T cells, or T cells provided the cDNA or gDNA that made up the material.

The CDR3 spans 14 residues. V dropped 1 base and J dropped 7 bases, with 13 bases sitting between them. Germline V CDR1 and CDR2: SGHTA, FQGNSA. In the original processing: Reference gene primer amplification in the assay estimated nucleated cell counts. Profiling relied on immunoSEQ multiplex PCR, and the TCRdb table lists in-frame clones only, not all of them. Clonal size and the V and J genes are those of that table, whereas D and trimming came from the DNA. The sample yields 120,000 or so clones, 86% seen once. This receptor was taken from a man aged 35 to 55 with acute or convalescent COVID-19. This chain connects TRBV7-2 to TRBJ1-2; D remains unclear. Material for sequencing was peripheral blood. CDR3 sequence (DNA): TGTGCCAGCAGCTTAGTCGCGAGGGCGGGTGGCTACACCTTC. As protein: CASSLVARAGGYTF.